A single TCR beta chain is shown here with its context. Antigen unknown. These data belong to a study of cytomegalovirus exposure and HLA in healthy donors. This CDR3 has 14 residues. Between the trimmed V and J ends, which lost 6 bases and 5 bases, there was a span of 17 bases. Looked up from germline, CDR1 is MNHEY and CDR2 is SVGAGI. Study results and limitations: Accurate HLA-A and HLA-B prediction from TCR beta sequences was reported for most subjects.

In the PCR, 60 Vbeta and 13 Jbeta primers were used. The data were produced by immunoSEQ multiplex PCR, yet TCRdb's version contains in-frame clones alone and is incomplete. Of some 200,000 clones listed, 65% to 85% are singletons. This rearrangement joins TRBV6-5 to TRBJ2-7; maybe TRBD2 (6 bases). Sequenced material: PBMCs. The TCR originated in a boy aged 2-15 years in good health and CMV-seronegative. The CDR3 loop is CASSPGLMPNEQYF. CDR3 sequence (DNA): TGTGCCAGCAGCCCGGGACTGATGCCCAACGAGCAGTACTTC.